This entry features one TCR beta chain sequence. Its antigen is unidentified. The junction does not match germline at one end; this may be a read error. The data are from a study of tumor-infiltrating lymphocytes in glioblastoma multiforme. The study, taken as a whole, reports: No surface-marker sorting into functional T cell subtypes was done. RNA-based TCR sequencing may distort clone frequencies, since cells carry unequal TCR transcript numbers.

Three nested ARM-PCR rounds with V-beta and C-beta primers built TCRB libraries. TCRdb re-called the multiplex PCR reads with MiXCR, one entry per CDR3 protein. The table has 8,900 or so distinct CDR3 sequences, around three quarters seen once. The clonotype comes from a male donor with glioblastoma. Sequenced material: brain tumor tissue.

In nucleotides, the CDR3 is TGTGCCAGCAGCTTATTGGCGGGAGTTGAAAACGAACAGTACTTC. It is translated as CASSLLAGVENEQYF. The genes are TRBV7-9 and TRBJ2-7; 7 bases match TRBD2. Germline V CDR1 and CDR2: SEHNR, FQNEAQ (reference sequence). CDR3 length: 15 residues.